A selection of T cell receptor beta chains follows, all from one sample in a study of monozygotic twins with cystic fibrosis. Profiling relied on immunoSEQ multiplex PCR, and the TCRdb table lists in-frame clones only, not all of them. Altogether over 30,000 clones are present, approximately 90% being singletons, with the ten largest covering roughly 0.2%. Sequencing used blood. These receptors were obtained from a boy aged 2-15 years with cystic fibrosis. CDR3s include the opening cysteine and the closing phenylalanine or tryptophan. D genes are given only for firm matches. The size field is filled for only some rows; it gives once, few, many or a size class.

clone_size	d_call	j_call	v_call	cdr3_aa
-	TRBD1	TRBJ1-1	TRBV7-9	CASSSGQGAGAFF
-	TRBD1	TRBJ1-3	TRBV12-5	CASLQGRNTIYF
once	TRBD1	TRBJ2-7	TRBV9	CASSVAQGGVYEQYF
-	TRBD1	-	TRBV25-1	CASSGTGAYEQYF
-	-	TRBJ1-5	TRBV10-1	CASSDREKSNQPQHF
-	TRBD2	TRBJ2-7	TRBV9	CASSGLAGYEQYF
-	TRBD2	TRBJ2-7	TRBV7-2	CASSLGDYHYEQYF
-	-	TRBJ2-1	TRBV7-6	CASSLQGGDYNEQFF
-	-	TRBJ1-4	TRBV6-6	CASSYPTGPSGEKLFF
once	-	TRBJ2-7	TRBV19	CASSPESTAGSYEQYF
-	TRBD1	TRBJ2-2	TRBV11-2	CASSLGSGGTGELFF
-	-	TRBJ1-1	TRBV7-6	CASSSGSEAFF
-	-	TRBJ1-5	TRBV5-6	CASSLAEAGNQPQHF
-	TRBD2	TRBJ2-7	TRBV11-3	CASSLSLAGSSYEQYF
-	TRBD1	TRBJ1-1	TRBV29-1	CSSRQGDTEAFF
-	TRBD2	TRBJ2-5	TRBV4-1	CASSQVGTSGAETQYF
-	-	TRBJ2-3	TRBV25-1	CASSGADSTDTQYF
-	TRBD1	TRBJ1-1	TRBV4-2	CASSQTGTGGVQRRAFF
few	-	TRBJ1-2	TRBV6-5	CASRAPGANGYTF
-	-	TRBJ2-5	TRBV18	CASSPLDPTETQYF
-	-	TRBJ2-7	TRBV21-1	CASSSPPRSEQYF
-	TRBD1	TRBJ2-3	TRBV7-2	CASSSFPRGNTDTQYF
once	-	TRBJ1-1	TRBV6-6	CASSVPVGAMNTEAFF
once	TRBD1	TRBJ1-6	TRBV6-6	CASSYPRTGGNSPLHF
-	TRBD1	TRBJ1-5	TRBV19	CASSIDRGLNQPQHF
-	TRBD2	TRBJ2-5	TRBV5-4	CASSQGQPGLAGGREETQYF
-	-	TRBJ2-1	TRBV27	CASSLYGPRGYNEQFF
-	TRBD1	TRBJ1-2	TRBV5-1	CASSVQGTGYTF